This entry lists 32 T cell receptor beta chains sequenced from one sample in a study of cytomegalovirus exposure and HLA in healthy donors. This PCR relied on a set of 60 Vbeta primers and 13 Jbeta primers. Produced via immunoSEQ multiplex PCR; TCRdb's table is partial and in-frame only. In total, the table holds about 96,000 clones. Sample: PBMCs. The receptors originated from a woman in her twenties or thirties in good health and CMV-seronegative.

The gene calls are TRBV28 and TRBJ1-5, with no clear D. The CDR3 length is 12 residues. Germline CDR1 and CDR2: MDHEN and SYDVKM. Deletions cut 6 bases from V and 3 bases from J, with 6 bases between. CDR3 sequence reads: CASSIPNQPQHF. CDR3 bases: TGTGCCAGCAGCATCCCCAATCAGCCCCAGCATTTT.

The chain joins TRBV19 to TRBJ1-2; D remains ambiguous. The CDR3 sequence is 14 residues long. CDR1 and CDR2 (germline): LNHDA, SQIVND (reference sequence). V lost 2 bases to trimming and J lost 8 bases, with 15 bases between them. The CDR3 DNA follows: TGTGCCAGTAGTATACCGACGGACTCCCCCGGCTACACCTTC. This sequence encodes CASSIPTDSPGYTF.

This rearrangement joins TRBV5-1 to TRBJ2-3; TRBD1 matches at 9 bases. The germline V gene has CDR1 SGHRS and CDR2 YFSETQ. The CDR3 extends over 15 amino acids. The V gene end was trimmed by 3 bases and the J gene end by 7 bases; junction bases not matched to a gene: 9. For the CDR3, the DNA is TGCGCCAGCAGCTCGGGGGCGGACAGGGGAAATACGCAGTATTTT. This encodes CASSSGADRGNTQYF.

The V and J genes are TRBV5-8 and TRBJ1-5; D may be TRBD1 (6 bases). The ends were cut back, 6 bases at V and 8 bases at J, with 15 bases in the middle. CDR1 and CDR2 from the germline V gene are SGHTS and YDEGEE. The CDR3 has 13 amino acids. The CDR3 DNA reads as TGTGCCAGCAACCGTCAGGGGCGTAAGCCCCAGCATTTT. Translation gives CASNRQGRKPQHF. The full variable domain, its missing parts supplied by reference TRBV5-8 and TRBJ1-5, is EAGVTQSPTHLIKTRGQQATLRCSPISGHTSVYWYQQALGLGLQFLLWYDEGEERNRGNFPPRFSGRQFPNYSSELNVNALELEDSALYLCASNRQGRKPQHFGDGTRLSIL.

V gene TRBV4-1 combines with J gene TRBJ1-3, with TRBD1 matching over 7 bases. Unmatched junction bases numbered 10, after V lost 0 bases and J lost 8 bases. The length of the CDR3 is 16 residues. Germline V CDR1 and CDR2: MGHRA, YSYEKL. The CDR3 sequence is CASSQERGARGHTIYF. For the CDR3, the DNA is TGCGCCAGCAGCCAAGAAAGGGGTGCAAGGGGGCACACCATATATTTT.

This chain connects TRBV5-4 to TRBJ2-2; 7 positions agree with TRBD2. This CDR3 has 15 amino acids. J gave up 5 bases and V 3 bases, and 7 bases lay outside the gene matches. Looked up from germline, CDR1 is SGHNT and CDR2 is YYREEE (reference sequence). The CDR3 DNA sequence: TGTGCCAGCAGCTCTTCGTGGGGGGGGACCGGGGAGCTGTTTTTT. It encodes CASSSSWGGTGELFF.

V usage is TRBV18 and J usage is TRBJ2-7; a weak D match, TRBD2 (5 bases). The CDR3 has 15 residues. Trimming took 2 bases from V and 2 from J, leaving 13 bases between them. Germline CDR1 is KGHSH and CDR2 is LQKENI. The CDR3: CASSPIRGTTYEQYF. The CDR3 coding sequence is TGTGCCAGCTCACCAATTCGGGGAACAACCTACGAGCAGTACTTC.

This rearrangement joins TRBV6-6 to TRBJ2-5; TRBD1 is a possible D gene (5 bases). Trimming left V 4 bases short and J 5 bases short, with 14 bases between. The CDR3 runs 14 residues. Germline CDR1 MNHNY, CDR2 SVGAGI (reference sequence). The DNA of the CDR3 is TGTGCCAGCAGTTCTTTAGTAGGGGCTGAGACCCAGTACTTC. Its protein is CASSSLVGAETQYF.

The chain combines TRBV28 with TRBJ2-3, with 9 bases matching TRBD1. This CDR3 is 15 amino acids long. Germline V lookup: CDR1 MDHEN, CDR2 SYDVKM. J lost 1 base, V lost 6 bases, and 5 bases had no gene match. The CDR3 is CASRSWTGGTDTQYF. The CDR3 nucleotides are TGTGCCAGCAGATCCTGGACAGGGGGCACAGATACGCAGTATTTT.

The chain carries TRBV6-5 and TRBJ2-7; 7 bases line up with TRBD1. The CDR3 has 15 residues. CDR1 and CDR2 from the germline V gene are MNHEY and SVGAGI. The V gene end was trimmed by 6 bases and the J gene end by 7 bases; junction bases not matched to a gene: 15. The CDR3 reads CASSLRDRPTGEQYF. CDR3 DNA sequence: TGTGCCAGCAGCCTAAGGGACCGCCCGACAGGGGAGCAGTACTTC.

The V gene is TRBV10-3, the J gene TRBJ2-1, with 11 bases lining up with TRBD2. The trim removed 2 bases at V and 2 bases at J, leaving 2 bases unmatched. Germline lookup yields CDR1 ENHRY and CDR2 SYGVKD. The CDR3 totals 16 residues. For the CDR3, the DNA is TGTGCCATCAGTGAGGTGACTAGCGGGGCCTACAATGAGCAGTTCTTC. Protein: CAISEVTSGAYNEQFF.

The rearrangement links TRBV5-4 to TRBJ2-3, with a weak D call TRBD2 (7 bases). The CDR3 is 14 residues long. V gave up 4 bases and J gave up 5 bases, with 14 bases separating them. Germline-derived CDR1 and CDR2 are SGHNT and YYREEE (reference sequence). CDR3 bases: TGTGCCAGCAGCCCCCAGGGGAGGGGAGATACGCAGTATTTT. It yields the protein CASSPQGRGDTQYF.

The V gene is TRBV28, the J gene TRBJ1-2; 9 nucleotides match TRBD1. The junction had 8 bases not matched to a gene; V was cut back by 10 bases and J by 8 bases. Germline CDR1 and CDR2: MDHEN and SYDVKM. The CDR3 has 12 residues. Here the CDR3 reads CAIEQGAQGYTF. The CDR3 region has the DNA TGTGCCATCGAACAGGGGGCGCAGGGCTACACCTTC.

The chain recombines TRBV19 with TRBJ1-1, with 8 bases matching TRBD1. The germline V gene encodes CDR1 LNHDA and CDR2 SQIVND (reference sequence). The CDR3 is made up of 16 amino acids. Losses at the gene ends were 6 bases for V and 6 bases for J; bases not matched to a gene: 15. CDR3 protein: CASSTGLGRGHSEAFF. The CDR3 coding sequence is TGTGCCAGTAGCACAGGTCTCGGCAGGGGGCACTCTGAAGCTTTCTTT.

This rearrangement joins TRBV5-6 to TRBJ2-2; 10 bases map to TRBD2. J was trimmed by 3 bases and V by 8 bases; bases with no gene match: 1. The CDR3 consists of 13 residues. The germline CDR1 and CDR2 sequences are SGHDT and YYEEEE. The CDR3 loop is CASTSGDTGELFF. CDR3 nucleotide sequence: TGTGCCAGTACTAGCGGGGACACCGGGGAGCTGTTTTTT.

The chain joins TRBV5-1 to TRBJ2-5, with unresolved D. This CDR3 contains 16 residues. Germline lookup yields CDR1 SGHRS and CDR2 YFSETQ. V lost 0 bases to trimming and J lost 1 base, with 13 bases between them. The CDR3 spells CASSLGLADFQETQYF. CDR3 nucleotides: TGCGCCAGCAGCTTGGGTTTAGCCGACTTCCAAGAGACCCAGTACTTC.

Here the CDR3 reads CAWSRGAGDTQYF. In DNA form, the CDR3 reads TGTGCCTGGAGTCGGGGGGCGGGGGATACGCAGTATTTT. This chain uses TRBV30 with TRBJ2-3, with D maybe TRBD2 (7 bases). Germline CDR1 is GTSNPN and CDR2 is SVGIG (reference sequence). The CDR3 has 13 amino acids. V was trimmed by 2 bases and J by 6 bases, leaving 12 bases between them. Using reference TRBV30 and TRBJ2-3 for the parts outside the CDR3, the full variable domain is SQTIHQWPATLVQPVGSPLSLECTVEGTSNPNLYWYRQAAGRGLQLLFYSVGIGQISSEVPQNLSASRPQDRQFILSSKKLLLSDSGFYLCAWSRGAGDTQYFGPGTRLTVL.

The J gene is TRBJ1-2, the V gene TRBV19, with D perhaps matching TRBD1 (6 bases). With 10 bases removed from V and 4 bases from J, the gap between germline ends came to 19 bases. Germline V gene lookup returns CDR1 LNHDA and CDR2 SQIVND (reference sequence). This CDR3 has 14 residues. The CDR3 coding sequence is TGTGCCACTAGGAGAAACGACAGGACCTATGGCTACACCTTC. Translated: CATRRNDRTYGYTF.

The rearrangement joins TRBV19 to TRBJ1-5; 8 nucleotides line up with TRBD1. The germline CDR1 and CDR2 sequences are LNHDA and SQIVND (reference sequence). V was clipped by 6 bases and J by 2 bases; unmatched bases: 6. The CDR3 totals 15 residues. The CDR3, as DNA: TGTGCCAGTAGCCTGGACAGGGAAGGCAATCAGCCCCAGCATTTT. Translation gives CASSLDREGNQPQHF.

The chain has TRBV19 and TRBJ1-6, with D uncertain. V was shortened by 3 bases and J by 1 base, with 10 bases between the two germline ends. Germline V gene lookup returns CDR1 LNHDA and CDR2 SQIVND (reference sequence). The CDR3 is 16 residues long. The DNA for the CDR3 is TGTGCCAGTAGTATCTTTGGGCGATCCTATAATTCACCCCTCCACTTT. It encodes CASSIFGRSYNSPLHF. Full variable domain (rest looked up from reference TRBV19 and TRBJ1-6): DGGITQSPKYLFRKEGQNVTLSCEQNLNHDAMYWYRQDPGQGLRLIYYSQIVNDFQKGDIAEGYSVSREKKESFPLTVTSAQKNPTAFYLCASSIFGRSYNSPLHFGNGTRLTVT.

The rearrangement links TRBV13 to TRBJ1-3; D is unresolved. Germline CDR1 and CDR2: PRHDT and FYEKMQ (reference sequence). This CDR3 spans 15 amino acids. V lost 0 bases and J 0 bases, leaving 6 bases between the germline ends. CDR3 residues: CASSLGGSSGNTIYF. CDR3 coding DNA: TGTGCCAGCAGCTTAGGTGGGAGCTCTGGAAACACCATATATTTT. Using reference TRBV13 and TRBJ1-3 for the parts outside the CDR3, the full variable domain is AAGVIQSPRHLIKEKRETATLKCYPIPRHDTVYWYQQGPGQDPQFLISFYEKMQSDKGSIPDRFSAQQFSDYHSELNMSSLELGDSALYFCASSLGGSSGNTIYFGEGSWLTVV.

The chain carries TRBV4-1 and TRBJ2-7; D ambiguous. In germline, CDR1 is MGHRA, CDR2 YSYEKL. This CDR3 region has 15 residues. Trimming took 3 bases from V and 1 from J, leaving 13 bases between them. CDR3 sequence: CASSQTPGGSYEQYF. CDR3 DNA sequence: TGCGCCAGCAGCCAGACCCCCGGCGGATCCTACGAGCAGTACTTC.

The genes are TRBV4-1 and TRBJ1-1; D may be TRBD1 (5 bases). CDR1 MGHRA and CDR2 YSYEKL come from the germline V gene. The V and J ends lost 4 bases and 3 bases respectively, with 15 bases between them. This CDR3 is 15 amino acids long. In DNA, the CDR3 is TGCGCCAGCAGCCTAGGACTCCGGGGGGACACTGAAGCTTTCTTT. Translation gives CASSLGLRGDTEAFF.

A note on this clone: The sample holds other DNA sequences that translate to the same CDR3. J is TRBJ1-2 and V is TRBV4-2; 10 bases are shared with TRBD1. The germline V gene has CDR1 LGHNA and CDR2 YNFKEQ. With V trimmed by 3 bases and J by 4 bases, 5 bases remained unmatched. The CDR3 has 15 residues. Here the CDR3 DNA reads TGTGCCAGCAGCCAGCCGGGACAGGGGACCTATGGCTACACCTTC. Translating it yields CASSQPGQGTYGYTF.

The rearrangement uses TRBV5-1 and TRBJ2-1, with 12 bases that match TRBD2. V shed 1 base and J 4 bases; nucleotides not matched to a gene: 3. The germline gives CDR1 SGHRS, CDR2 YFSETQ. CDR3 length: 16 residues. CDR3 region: CASSLTSGGRYNEQFF. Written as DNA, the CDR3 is TGCGCCAGCAGCTTGACTAGCGGGGGGCGATACAATGAGCAGTTCTTC.

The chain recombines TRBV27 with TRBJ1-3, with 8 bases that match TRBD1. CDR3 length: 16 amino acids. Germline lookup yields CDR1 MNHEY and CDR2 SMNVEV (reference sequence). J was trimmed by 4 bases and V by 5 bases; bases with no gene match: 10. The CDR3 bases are TGTGCCAGCAGTGCCGCGGACAGGGTGGCCGGAAACACCATATATTTT. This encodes CASSAADRVAGNTIYF.

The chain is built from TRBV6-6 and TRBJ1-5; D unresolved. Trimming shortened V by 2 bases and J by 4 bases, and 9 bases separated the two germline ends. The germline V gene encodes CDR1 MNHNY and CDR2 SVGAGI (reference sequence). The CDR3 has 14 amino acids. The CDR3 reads CASSYIQDNQPQHF. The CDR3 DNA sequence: TGTGCCAGCAGTTACATCCAGGATAATCAGCCCCAGCATTTT.

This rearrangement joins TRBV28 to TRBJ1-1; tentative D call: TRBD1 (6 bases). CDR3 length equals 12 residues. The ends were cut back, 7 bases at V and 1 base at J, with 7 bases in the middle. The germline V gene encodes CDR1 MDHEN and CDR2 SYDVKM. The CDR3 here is CASKGGNTEAFF. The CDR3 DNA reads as TGTGCCAGCAAAGGGGGGAACACTGAAGCTTTCTTT.

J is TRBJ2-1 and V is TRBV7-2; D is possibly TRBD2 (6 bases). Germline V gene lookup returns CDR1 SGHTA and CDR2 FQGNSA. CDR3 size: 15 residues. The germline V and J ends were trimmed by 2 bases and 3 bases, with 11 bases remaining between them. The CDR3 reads CASSLLAGIYNEQFF. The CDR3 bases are TGTGCCAGCAGCTTACTCGCGGGGATCTACAATGAGCAGTTCTTC.

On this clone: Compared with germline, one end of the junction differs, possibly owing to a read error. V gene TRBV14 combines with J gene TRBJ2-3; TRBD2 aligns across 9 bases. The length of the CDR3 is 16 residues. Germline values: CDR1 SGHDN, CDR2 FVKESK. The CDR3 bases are TGTGCTAGCAGCTTACAGCGGGGGGCGATCACAGATACGCAGTATTTT. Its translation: CASSLQRGAITDTQYF. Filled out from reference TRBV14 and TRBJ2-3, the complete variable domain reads EAGVTQFPSHSVIEKGQTVTLRCDPISGHDNLYWYRRVMGKEIKFLLHFVKESKQDESGMPNNRFLAERTGGTYSTLKVQPAELEDSGVYFCASSLQRGAITDTQYFGPGTRLTVL.

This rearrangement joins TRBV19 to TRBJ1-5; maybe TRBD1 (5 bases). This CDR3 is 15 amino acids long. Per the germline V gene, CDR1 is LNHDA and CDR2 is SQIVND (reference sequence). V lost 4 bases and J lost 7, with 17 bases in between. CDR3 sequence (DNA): TGTGCCAGTAGTACACTCGACGGGGGGATGCAGCCCCAGCATTTT. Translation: CASSTLDGGMQPQHF.

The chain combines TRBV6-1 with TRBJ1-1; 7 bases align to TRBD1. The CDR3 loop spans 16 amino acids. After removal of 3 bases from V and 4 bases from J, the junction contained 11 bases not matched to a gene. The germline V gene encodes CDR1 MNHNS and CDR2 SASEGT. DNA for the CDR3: TGTGCCAGCAGTGATAATAACAGGGGCTATGGCACTGAAGCTTTCTTT. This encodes CASSDNNRGYGTEAFF.